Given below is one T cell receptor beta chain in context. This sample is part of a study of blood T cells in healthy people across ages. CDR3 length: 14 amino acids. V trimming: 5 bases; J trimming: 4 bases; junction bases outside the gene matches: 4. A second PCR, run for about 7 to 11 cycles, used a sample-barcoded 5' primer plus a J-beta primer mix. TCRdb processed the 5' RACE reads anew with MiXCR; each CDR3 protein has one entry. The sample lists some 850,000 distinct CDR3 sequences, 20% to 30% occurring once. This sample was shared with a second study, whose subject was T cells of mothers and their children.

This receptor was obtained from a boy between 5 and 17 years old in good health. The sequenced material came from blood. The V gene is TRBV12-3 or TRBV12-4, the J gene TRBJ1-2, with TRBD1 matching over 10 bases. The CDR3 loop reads CASSGQGVTYGYTF. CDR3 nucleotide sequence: TGTGCCAGCAGTGGACAGGGGGTAACCTATGGCTACACCTTC.